One T cell receptor beta chain is described in this entry. Its antigen is as yet unknown. With 1 base removed from V and 4 bases from J, the gap between germline ends came to 10 bases. There are 14 residues in the CDR3. Germline CDR1 and CDR2: LGHNA and YSLEER. Sequencing relied on immunoSEQ assay v3.0, run at survey level. Assay: immunoSEQ multiplex PCR; the TCRdb copy retains only in-frame clones and omits some. The sample consists of more than 35,000 clones, around 96% of them appearing once. These data are taken from a study of long-term antiretroviral therapy in people with HIV. Study-level findings and limits: Dominant in the repertoire at all time points were clones expanded before ART.

Material: unsorted PBMCs, obtained 3.7 years after starting antiretroviral therapy. The source of this sequence is a woman aged 50 to 60 with HIV. The chain couples TRBV4-3 to TRBJ1-1; D not certain. This CDR3 is CASSQGTATTEAFF. In nucleotides, the CDR3 is TGCGCCAGCAGCCAAGGAACGGCAACCACTGAAGCTTTCTTT.